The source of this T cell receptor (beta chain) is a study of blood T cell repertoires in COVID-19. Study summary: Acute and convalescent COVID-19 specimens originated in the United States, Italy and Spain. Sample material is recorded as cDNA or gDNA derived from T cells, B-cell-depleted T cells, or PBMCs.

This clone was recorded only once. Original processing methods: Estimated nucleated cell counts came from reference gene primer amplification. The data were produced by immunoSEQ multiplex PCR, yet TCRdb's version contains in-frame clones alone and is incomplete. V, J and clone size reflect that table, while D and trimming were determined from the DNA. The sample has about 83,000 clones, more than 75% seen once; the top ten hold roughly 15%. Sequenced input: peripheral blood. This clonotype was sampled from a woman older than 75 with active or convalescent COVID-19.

The CDR3 loop reads CASSLDGEAGQPQHF. DNA for the CDR3: TGCGCCAGCAGCTTGGATGGAGAGGCGGGGCAGCCCCAGCATTTT. This rearrangement joins TRBV5-1 to TRBJ1-5; the D is unclear. Germline-derived CDR1 and CDR2 are SGHRS and YFSETQ. The CDR3 has 15 amino acids. Trimming stripped 0 bases from V and 7 bases from J, with 14 bases between. The complete variable domain, with remaining parts taken from reference TRBV5-1 and TRBJ1-5, reads KAGVTQTPRYLIKTRGQQVTLSCSPISGHRSVSWYQQTPGQGLQFLFEYFSETQRNKGNFPGRFSGRQFSNSRSEMNVSTLELGDSALYLCASSLDGEAGQPQHFGDGTRLSIL.